The 22 T cell receptor beta chains in this list originate from one sample, sequenced in a study of blood T cell repertoires in COVID-19. TCRdb's copy holds only in-frame clones and misses some; the assay was immunoSEQ multiplex PCR. The sample contains 400,000 or so clones, 80% to 90% of which appear only once. Sequencing was carried out using peripheral blood. The source of these receptors is a man aged 18 to 30 with COVID-19, enrolled during active disease.

The chain combines TRBV28 with TRBJ2-7; 7 bases map to TRBD1. The CDR3 length is 13 residues. The V gene end was trimmed by 6 bases and the J gene end by 3 bases; junction bases not matched to a gene: 5. Per germline, CDR1 MDHEN and CDR2 SYDVKM. CDR3 residues: CASRQAGGYEQYF. The CDR3, as DNA: TGTGCCAGCAGGCAAGCAGGGGGCTACGAGCAGTACTTC.

This clone was picked up a small number of times. V and J are TRBV27 and TRBJ2-1; possible D gene TRBD2, 5 bases. The CDR3 contains 16 residues. Trimming stripped 7 bases from V and 0 bases from J, with 16 bases between. Per germline, CDR1 MNHEY and CDR2 SMNVEV (reference sequence). CDR3 loop: CASIPTGVSSYNEQFF. The CDR3 region has the DNA TGTGCCAGCATCCCCACCGGGGTTAGCTCCTACAATGAGCAGTTCTTC.

This clone was detected only once. The V gene is TRBV7-9, the J gene TRBJ2-6; tentative D call: TRBD2 (6 bases). Trimming took off 5 bases at V and 1 base at J, with 15 bases between the two ends. Looked up from germline, CDR1 is SEHNR and CDR2 is FQNEAQ (reference sequence). This CDR3 region has 17 residues. CDR3 region: CASSPRVAVSGANVLTF. The CDR3 nucleotides are TGTGCCAGCAGCCCCCGGGTAGCGGTTTCTGGGGCCAACGTCCTGACTTTC.

The chain employs TRBV11-2 and TRBJ2-2; 12 nucleotides line up with TRBD2. Looked up from germline, CDR1 is SGHAT and CDR2 is FQNNGV. Trimming removed 3 bases from V and 1 base from J; junction bases left unmatched: 3. The CDR3 is made up of 17 amino acids. CDR3 nucleotides: TGTGCCAGCAGCTTCAGACTAGCGGGGGTGAACACCGGGGAGCTGTTTTTT. It translates to CASSFRLAGVNTGELFF.

This chain links TRBV7-8 with TRBJ2-5; possibly TRBD2 for D (5 bases). From germline, CDR1 is SGHVS and CDR2 FQNEAQ. V was pared by 1 base and J by 5 bases, with 17 bases between. The CDR3 sequence is 16 residues long. CDR3 bases: TGTGCCAGCAGCTTAGATGGCGTCGGGGAGAGGGAGACCCAGTACTTC. Its protein is CASSLDGVGERETQYF.

In DNA, the CDR3 is TGTGCCAGCAGACGGGGGGCAGATTCATCCTACGAGCAGTACTTC. Translated: CASRRGADSSYEQYF. The chain is built from TRBV6-5 and TRBJ2-7; D possibly corresponds to TRBD2 (7 bases). Between the trimmed V and J ends, which lost 6 bases and 1 base, there was a span of 16 bases. CDR1 and CDR2 (germline): MNHEY, SVGAGI. CDR3 length: 15 residues.

In this sample, this clone turned up a few times. The V and J genes are TRBV2 and TRBJ2-2, with D perhaps TRBD1 (5 bases). From germline, CDR1 is SNHLY and CDR2 FYNNEI. V lost 3 bases, J lost 6 bases, and 8 bases lay in between. This CDR3 spans 13 amino acids. CDR3 protein: CASSERQPGELFF. CDR3 nucleotides: TGTGCCAGCAGTGAGAGACAGCCCGGGGAGCTGTTTTTT. The full variable domain, rest sourced from reference TRBV2 and TRBJ2-2, is EPEVTQTPSHQVTQMGQEVILRCVPISNHLYFYWYRQILGQKVEFLVSFYNNEISEKSEIFDDQFSVERPDGSNFTLKIRSTKLEDSAMYFCASSERQPGELFFGEGSRLTVL.

DNA of the CDR3: TGTGCCAGCAGCGTAGGGCCATACAATGAGCAGTTCTTC. Translation gives CASSVGPYNEQFF. The rearrangement links TRBV9 to TRBJ2-1; D is undetermined. Trimming took 0 bases from V and 4 from J, leaving 5 bases between them. Germline V gene sequence: CDR1 SGDLS, CDR2 YYNGEE. This CDR3 comprises 13 residues.

The chain uses TRBV7-8 and TRBJ1-5, with TRBD1 matching 12 bases. With V trimmed by 1 base and J by 7 bases, 8 bases remained unmatched. Germline CDR1 SGHVS, CDR2 FQNEAQ. The CDR3 contains 17 residues. The CDR3 DNA is TGTGCCAGCAGCTTAGGGGGGACAGGGGGCGTAGGGCAGCCCCAGCATTTT. Residues: CASSLGGTGGVGQPQHF.

The J gene is TRBJ2-1, the V gene TRBV9; TRBD2 matches 8 bases. CDR1 SGDLS and CDR2 YYNGEE come from the germline V gene. The trim removed 1 base at V and 2 bases at J, leaving 8 bases unmatched. The CDR3 sequence is 17 residues long. CDR3 loop: CASSVLSGAGAYNEQFF. DNA of the CDR3: TGTGCCAGCAGCGTACTATCGGGAGCGGGAGCCTACAATGAGCAGTTCTTC.

The table lists this clone with a count of one. The chain recombines TRBV27 with TRBJ1-3; D unresolved. There are 13 residues in the CDR3. V lost 4 bases and J lost 4, with 8 bases in between. The germline V gene encodes CDR1 MNHEY and CDR2 SMNVEV (reference sequence). The DNA for the CDR3 is TGTGCCAGCAGTTATGGGCCCGGAAACACCATATATTTT. Encoded protein: CASSYGPGNTIYF.

This rearrangement joins TRBV29-1 to TRBJ1-2; D uncertain. The CDR3 length is 11 residues. The ends were cut back, 6 bases at V and 7 bases at J, with 12 bases in the middle. Germline V gene sequence: CDR1 SQVTM, CDR2 ANQGSEA. The CDR3 sequence is CSVPSPVGYTF. In DNA form, the CDR3 reads TGCAGCGTACCATCCCCGGTTGGCTACACCTTC. Looking up the rest from reference TRBV29-1 and TRBJ1-2 gives the full variable domain: SAVISQKPSRDICQRGTSLTIQCQVDSQVTMMFWYRQQPGQSLTLIATANQGSEATYESGFVIDKFPISRPNLTFSTLTVSNMSPEDSSIYLCSVPSPVGYTFGSGTRLTVV.

V usage is TRBV7-8 and J usage is TRBJ2-5; D is unresolved. The CDR3 spans 15 residues. From germline, CDR1 is SGHVS and CDR2 FQNEAQ. Trimming removed 6 bases at V and 4 bases at J, with 18 bases between. The CDR3 DNA is TGTGCCAGCAGGTTTAGCTTACCAAAAGGAGAGACCCAGTACTTC. Translated, it gives CASRFSLPKGETQYF.

The CDR3 is CASSHGQPENEKLFF. The CDR3 region has the DNA TGTGCCAGCTCTCACGGACAGCCAGAAAATGAAAAACTGTTTTTT. J is TRBJ1-4 and V is TRBV18, with D perhaps matching TRBD1 (6 bases). Trimming pared 6 bases from V and 5 bases from J, leaving 16 bases between. Germline loops: CDR1 KGHSH, CDR2 LQKENI. The CDR3 runs to 15 residues.

The chain uses TRBV10-3 and TRBJ1-3; TRBD1 aligns across 7 bases. Germline V gene data show CDR1 as ENHRY and CDR2 as SYGVKD. V dropped 3 bases and J dropped 5; count of bases not matched to a gene: 4. The CDR3 runs to 14 residues. CDR3 region: CAISDSQGRNTIYF. DNA of the CDR3: TGTGCCATCAGTGATTCACAGGGGAGAAACACCATATATTTT.

This chain joins TRBV27 and TRBJ2-7, with D possibly matching TRBD1 (6 bases). Trimming cost V 8 bases and J 3 bases, with 17 bases left between them. The CDR3 has 14 amino acids. Germline V CDR1 and CDR2: MNHEY, SMNVEV (reference sequence). CDR3 sequence reads: CASPRPDSFYEQYF. CDR3 DNA: TGTGCCAGCCCCCGCCCGGACAGTTTCTACGAGCAGTACTTC.

The rearrangement joins TRBV19 to TRBJ1-2, with a tentative D call TRBD1 (5 bases). CDR3 size: 14 residues. Trimming left V 3 bases short and J 7 bases short, with 15 bases between. Germline V CDR1 and CDR2: LNHDA, SQIVND (reference sequence). CDR3 loop: CASSMTETRVGYTF. The CDR3 DNA follows: TGTGCCAGTAGTATGACAGAAACTCGGGTTGGCTACACCTTC. The complete variable domain, with remaining parts taken from reference TRBV19 and TRBJ1-2, reads DGGITQSPKYLFRKEGQNVTLSCEQNLNHDAMYWYRQDPGQGLRLIYYSQIVNDFQKGDIAEGYSVSREKKESFPLTVTSAQKNPTAFYLCASSMTETRVGYTFGSGTRLTVV.

This clone was seen once. The chain recombines TRBV7-9 with TRBJ2-5, with D uncertain. Per germline, CDR1 SEHNR and CDR2 FQNEAQ (reference sequence). The V and J ends lost 1 base and 4 bases respectively, with 10 bases between them. The CDR3 is 14 amino acids. CDR3 in DNA: TGTGCCAGCAGCTTAGGAGGTGGGTCAGAGACCCAGTACTTC. Amino acids: CASSLGGGSETQYF.

V usage is TRBV5-1 and J usage is TRBJ2-1; D is possibly TRBD2 (6 bases). V lost 2 bases, J lost 7 bases, and 10 bases lay in between. CDR3 length: 13 residues. Germline-derived CDR1 and CDR2 are SGHRS and YFSETQ. The DNA for the CDR3 is TGCGCCAGCAGCTTCGGCGGGACTAATGAGCAGTTCTTC. Encoded protein: CASSFGGTNEQFF. The whole variable domain, remainder taken from reference TRBV5-1 and TRBJ2-1, is KAGVTQTPRYLIKTRGQQVTLSCSPISGHRSVSWYQQTPGQGLQFLFEYFSETQRNKGNFPGRFSGRQFSNSRSEMNVSTLELGDSALYLCASSFGGTNEQFFGPGTRLTVL.

The chain joins TRBV18 to TRBJ1-5; 7 bases align to TRBD1. CDR1 is KGHSH, CDR2 LQKENI, per germline. V shed 5 bases, J shed 2 bases, and the junction held 9 bases outside the gene matches. The CDR3 has 16 residues. CDR3 bases: TGTGCCAGCTCATCCGCAGGGGGTGGCGGCAATCAGCCCCAGCATTTT. This gives the protein CASSSAGGGGNQPQHF.

This chain connects TRBV30 to TRBJ2-2; D is uncertain. Per germline, CDR1 GTSNPN and CDR2 SVGIG (reference sequence). This CDR3 has 12 amino acids. V was pared by 0 bases and J by 9 bases, with 8 bases between. The CDR3, as DNA: TGTGCCTGGAGTGTGAGAGGTTGGGAGCTGTTTTTT. As protein: CAWSVRGWELFF.

The V call is TRBV5-1, the J call TRBJ2-7; 11 bases align to TRBD2. The CDR3 loop spans 15 amino acids. V lost 4 bases and J lost 6; bases outside the gene matches: 9. Germline CDR1 is SGHRS and CDR2 is YFSETQ. The CDR3 region has the DNA TGCGCCAGCAGCGGAGATAGCGGGAGGGCCGGCGAGCAGTACTTC. It translates to CASSGDSGRAGEQYF.